The 27 T cell receptor beta chains listed next were all sequenced from one sample in a study of CD8+CD57+ T cells in acquired aplastic anemia. Patients who underwent sequencing had shown CD8+CD57+ cell expansion by flow cytometry. Genomic DNA acted as the template from which TCR beta VDJ combination and CDR3 sequence profiling were carried out. TCRdb reanalysed the reads using MiXCR and keeps one entry per CDR3 protein. The sample gives hundreds of thousands of distinct CDR3 sequences, approximately 33% of which show up once; less than 0.85% is in the top ten. Material for sequencing was sorted CD4+, CD8+, or CD8+CD57+ T cells (not recorded which) from PBMCs. The origin of the receptors is a human donor with aplastic anemia.

At least ten counts were recorded for this clonotype. The rearrangement joins TRBV20-1 to TRBJ2-3; 7 bases map to TRBD2. Per germline, CDR1 DFQATT and CDR2 SNEGSKA (reference sequence). The CDR3 covers 13 residues. J gave up 4 bases and V 4 bases, and 5 bases lay outside the gene matches. In nucleotides, the CDR3 is TGCAGTGCTACGTACCTAGCGGCAGATACGCAGTATTTT. It specifies CSATYLAADTQYF.

The chain links TRBV7-7 to TRBJ2-7; TRBD2 matches at 8 bases. The CDR3 contains 14 residues. Germline assignment: CDR1 SSHAT and CDR2 FNYEAQ (reference sequence). The CDR3 coding sequence is TGTGCTAGTTTCCCCAGCGGGAGTTCCTACGAGCAGTACTTC. As protein: CASFPSGSSYEQYF.

The sample holds many counts of this clonotype. V gene TRBV20-1 combines with J gene TRBJ2-5; 8 bases are shared with TRBD2. Germline CDR1 reads DFQATT; CDR2 reads SNEGSKA (reference sequence). This CDR3 has 14 residues. V shed 5 bases, J shed 2 bases, and the junction held 7 bases outside the gene matches. In DNA, the CDR3 is TGCAGTGCTGCCCCGGGAGGGTCGCAAGAGACCCAGTACTTC. Protein product: CSAAPGGSQETQYF.

The gene calls are TRBV7-2 and TRBJ1-2; D perhaps matches TRBD1 (5 bases). Trimming pared 5 bases from V and 4 bases from J, leaving 11 bases between. The CDR3 is made up of 13 amino acids. Germline CDR1 reads SGHTA; CDR2 reads FQGNSA. Written as DNA, the CDR3 is TGTGCCAGCAGCCCGGACACTTTCTATGGCTACACCTTC. Translating gives CASSPDTFYGYTF.

This chain links TRBV6-6 with TRBJ2-7; tentatively, D is TRBD1 (5 bases). The V end lost 7 bases, the J end lost 9 bases, and 13 bases lay between the germline ends. The CDR3 runs 11 residues. Germline assignment: CDR1 MNHNY and CDR2 SVGAGI (reference sequence). The DNA of the CDR3 is TGTGCCAGCAACGGACACCAGGGGCAGTACGTC. Protein: CASNGHQGQYV.

The V and J genes are TRBV12-3 or TRBV12-4 and TRBJ1-1, with a tentative D call TRBD1 (5 bases). The germline V and J ends were trimmed by 5 bases and 7 bases, with 11 bases remaining between them. The CDR3 is made up of 12 amino acids. The CDR3 here is CASSRGIREAFF. CDR3 coding DNA: TGTGCCAGCAGTCGGGGGATTCGTGAAGCTTTCTTT.

This clonotype was counted ten times or more. V and J are TRBV5-4 and TRBJ1-2; D gene uncertain. Per germline, CDR1 SGHNT and CDR2 YYREEE (reference sequence). This CDR3 region has 12 residues. Trimming shortened V by 3 bases and J by 3 bases, and 6 bases separated the two germline ends. CDR3 bases: TGTGCCAGCAGCTCGGGTCACTATGGCTACACCTTC. Translating gives CASSSGHYGYTF.

V gene TRBV10-3 combines with J gene TRBJ2-7, with TRBD1 matching over 7 bases. Germline V gives CDR1 ENHRY, CDR2 SYGVKD. This CDR3 has 13 residues. V shed 5 bases and J 2 bases; nucleotides not matched to a gene: 3. For the CDR3, the DNA is TGTGCCATCAGTCGGGACAGAGCCTACGAGCAGTACTTC. This gives the protein CAISRDRAYEQYF.

CDR3: CASSSFNEQYF. For the CDR3, the DNA is TGTGCCAGCAGTTCTTTCAACGAGCAGTACTTC. The chain couples TRBV12-3 or TRBV12-4 to TRBJ2-7, with unresolved D. Trimming took off 4 bases at V and 5 bases at J, with 6 bases between the two ends. This CDR3 spans 11 amino acids.

V usage is TRBV12-3 or TRBV12-4 and J usage is TRBJ1-5, with D maybe TRBD1 (6 bases). The CDR3 covers 17 residues. Trimming took off 4 bases at V and 1 base at J, with 17 bases between the two ends. The DNA for the CDR3 is TGTGCCAGCAGTTCCCTCGGCGGGGGCGCGAGCAATCAGCCCCAGCATTTT. This sequence encodes CASSSLGGGASNQPQHF.

The gene calls are TRBV6-5 and TRBJ1-2; no definite D call. Germline V lookup: CDR1 MNHEY, CDR2 SVGAGI. The CDR3 extends over 10 amino acids. Trimming removed 6 bases at V and 6 bases at J, with 5 bases between. CDR3 amino acids: CASRKNGYTF. The CDR3, as DNA: TGTGCCAGCAGAAAAAATGGCTACACCTTC.

The DNA of the CDR3 is TGCGCCAGCAGCTTAAACCCGACAGGGGGTGGTGAAGCTTTCTTT. Translated: CASSLNPTGGGEAFF. The chain recombines TRBV5-1 with TRBJ1-1, with TRBD1 identical over 9 bases. The CDR3 has 15 residues. J was trimmed by 7 bases and V by 2 bases; bases with no gene match: 9. The germline V gene has CDR1 SGHRS and CDR2 YFSETQ.

There are many counts of this clonotype. This chain uses TRBV24-1 with TRBJ1-5; D unclear. Germline loops: CDR1 KGHDR, CDR2 SFDVKD. V was trimmed by 3 bases and J by 7 bases, leaving 9 bases between them. The CDR3 has 13 residues. The CDR3 loop is CATSDPFRQPQHF. CDR3 DNA: TGTGCCACCAGTGATCCTTTCAGACAGCCCCAGCATTTT.

The chain is built from TRBV24-1 and TRBJ1-5; 8 nucleotides align to TRBD1. This CDR3 is built from 15 residues. V was clipped by 4 bases and J by 2 bases; unmatched bases: 3. Germline V gene sequence: CDR1 KGHDR, CDR2 SFDVKD. The CDR3 loop reads CATSDQGACNQPQHF. DNA for the CDR3: TGTGCCACCAGTGACCAGGGGGCTTGCAATCAGCCCCAGCATTTT.

In this sample, this clonotype turned up many times. The genes are TRBV24-1 and TRBJ1-1; D not resolved. CDR1 and CDR2 (germline): KGHDR, SFDVKD. This CDR3 contains 13 residues. Trimming removed 4 bases at V and 4 bases at J, with 9 bases between. The CDR3 coding sequence is TGTGCCACCAGTGAAGCATCCGCCACTGAAGCTTTCTTT. Translation: CATSEASATEAFF.

This clonotype was recorded many times. This chain connects TRBV2 to TRBJ1-1; D uncertain. Germline lookup yields CDR1 SNHLY and CDR2 FYNNEI. CDR3 length: 14 amino acids. The ends were cut back, 6 bases at V and 0 bases at J, with 11 bases in the middle. CDR3 amino acids: CASSYGNMNTEAFF. In nucleotides, the CDR3 is TGTGCCAGCAGCTACGGGAACATGAACACTGAAGCTTTCTTT.

This clonotype was observed a few times. This chain connects TRBV2 to TRBJ2-7, with 8 nucleotides matching TRBD2. The CDR3 sequence is 15 residues long. Germline V gives CDR1 SNHLY, CDR2 FYNNEI. V lost 1 base to trimming and J lost 4 bases; unmatched junction nucleotides: 6. The CDR3 nucleotides read TGTGCCAGCAGTGAAGAACGGACTAGCAGGTACGAGCAGTACTTC. Its translation is CASSEERTSRYEQYF.

For this clonotype: The junction departs from the called germline gene at one end, perhaps through a read error. V is TRBV4-1 and J is TRBJ2-3; 7 nucleotides align to TRBD2. CDR1 and CDR2 from the germline V gene are MGHRA and YSYEKL. This CDR3 is 14 amino acids long. The chain's CDR3 is CASSGTTSTDTQYF. CDR3 in DNA: TGCGCCAGCAGCGGGACTACCAGCACAGATACGCAGTATTTC.

This clonotype appeared a few times. The chain couples TRBV7-6 to TRBJ1-1; tentative D call: TRBD1 (5 bases). Germline values: CDR1 SGHVS, CDR2 FNYEAQ. The V end lost 8 bases, the J end lost 0 bases, and 19 bases lay between the germline ends. The CDR3 runs 16 residues. Written as DNA, the CDR3 is TGTGCCAGCGTGGAAGGGAGTCGGGGGGTGAACACTGAAGCTTTCTTT. Amino acids: CASVEGSRGVNTEAFF.

This clonotype was counted ten times or more. This rearrangement joins TRBV15 to TRBJ2-7; D is possibly TRBD2 (5 bases). The germline V and J ends were trimmed by 1 base and 1 base, with 11 bases remaining between them. This CDR3 spans 15 amino acids. The germline V gene has CDR1 LNHNV and CDR2 YYDKDF (reference sequence). CDR3 coding DNA: TGTGCCACCAGCAGAGGGTTTCCGGGATCCTACGAGCAGTACTTC. It translates to CATSRGFPGSYEQYF.

Concerning this clonotype: A much larger clone differs from this one at a single base, so this may be a read error. The chain carries TRBV15 and TRBJ1-1, with TRBD1 as a possible D gene (6 bases). The CDR3 runs to 15 residues. From germline, CDR1 is LNHNV and CDR2 YYDKDF (reference sequence). The CDR3 protein is CATSRDPDRNGEASF. Here the CDR3 DNA reads TGTGCCACCAGCAGAGACCCCGACAGGAATGGTGAAGCTTCCTTT.

Points on this clonotype: The conserved final phenylalanine or tryptophan is absent from the CDR3, which likely points to a read error. The DNA is left out, because the CDR3 cannot be placed on it with certainty; the CDR3 is given as TCRdb lists it. J is TRBJ2-7 and V is TRBV24-1; whether TRBD2, the table's D call, matches the DNA was not checked. The CDR3 length equals 8 residues, ends included. The V gene's germline CDR1 is KGHDR and CDR2 SFDVKD. The CDR3 sequence: CATSDLRE.

The gene calls are TRBV27 and TRBJ1-6, with TRBD1 as a possible D gene (5 bases). Trimming removed 0 bases at V and 10 bases at J, with 13 bases between. CDR3 length equals 15 residues. CDR1 and CDR2 (germline): MNHEY, SMNVEV (reference sequence). The CDR3 DNA is TGTGCCAGCAGTTTATCTTTGGGGGGTGGGTCACCCCTCCACTTT. Protein product: CASSLSLGGGSPLHF.

In this sample, this clonotype turned up many times. The CDR3 nucleotides are TGTGCCAGCAGCTTATCATCTAGTCGCGAGCAGTACTTC. Translation gives CASSLSSSREQYF. J is TRBJ2-7 and V is TRBV7-3, with unresolved D. The CDR3 totals 13 residues. Germline V CDR1 and CDR2: SGHTA, FQGTGA. Trimming pared 2 bases from V and 6 bases from J, leaving 11 bases between.

This clonotype was found many times. The chain uses TRBV7-3 and TRBJ2-7; tentative D call: TRBD2 (6 bases). The V gene's germline CDR1 is SGHTA and CDR2 FQGTGA. V was pared by 2 bases and J by 0 bases, with 11 bases between. The CDR3 is 15 residues long. The CDR3 DNA reads as TGTGCCAGCAGCTTAGGAGGCGGGAACTCCTACGAGCAGTACTTC. Protein product: CASSLGGGNSYEQYF.

The gene calls are TRBV5-1 and TRBJ1-1; D remains unclear. Per the germline V gene, CDR1 is SGHRS and CDR2 is YFSETQ. The CDR3 extends over 14 amino acids. The V and J ends lost 0 bases and 1 base respectively, with 7 bases between them. The DNA for the CDR3 is TGCGCCAGCAGCTTGGTTCCGCGGAACACTGAAGCTTTCTTT. Protein sequence: CASSLVPRNTEAFF.

This chain uses TRBV19 with TRBJ1-4, with no clear D. Germline-derived CDR1 and CDR2 are LNHDA and SQIVND (reference sequence). The CDR3 contains 16 residues. V lost 1 base and J lost 8, with 17 bases in between. Written as DNA, the CDR3 is TGTGCCAGTAGTATAGTGCGGGGAGGAGGGAAGGAAAAACTGTTTTTT. It codes for CASSIVRGGGKEKLFF.